These T cell receptor beta chains were read from a single sample in a study of PD-1 blockade in classical Hodgkin lymphoma. Clones were read by immunoSEQ multiplex PCR, and TCRdb kept only the in-frame ones, dropping some. The sample has approximately 21,000 clones; 70% to 85% are singletons. The sequences come from peripheral blood mononuclear cells (PBMCs), collected at baseline. The receptors derive from a human donor with classical Hodgkin lymphoma. CDR3s include the opening cysteine and the closing phenylalanine or tryptophan. The D gene is left open where the match is weak. Clone size is shown for a subset of rows, as once, few, many or a class of expanded clone.

length	size	V	J	D	DNA	CDR3
14	.	TRBV5-1	TRBJ2-1	.	TGCGCCAGCAGCTTGGAATTAGCCTCGGGTGAGCAGTTCTTC	CASSLELASGEQFF
17	once	TRBV18	TRBJ1-4	TRBD1	TGTGCCAGCTCACCACTTGGACAGGCCAACCCCGGGGAAAAACTGTTTTTT	CASSPLGQANPGEKLFF
16	.	TRBV5-4	TRBJ2-5	TRBD1	TGTGCCAGCAGCTTGATGCAGGGGGTAAACCAAGAGACCCAGTACTTC	CASSLMQGVNQETQYF
16	.	TRBV21-1	TRBJ1-1	.	TGTGCCAGCAGCACAACCACGTACGCTTTGAACACTGAAGCTTTCTTT	CASSTTTYALNTEAFF
15	medium-sized	TRBV19	TRBJ2-7	TRBD2	TGTGCCAGTAGCGACGGACTAGCGAGCTCCTACGAGCAGTACTTC	CASSDGLASSYEQYF
16	.	TRBV9	TRBJ1-3	TRBD1	TGTGCCAGCAGCGCGAAAGGACAGGGTGCTGGAAACACCATATATTTT	CASSAKGQGAGNTIYF
15	.	TRBV7-9	TRBJ2-2	TRBD2	TGTGCCAGCAGAGCGGGAGCTACCTACACCGGGGAGCTGTTTTTT	CASRAGATYTGELFF
15	.	TRBV4-2	TRBJ2-2	.	TGTGCCAGCAGCCAATACGCCCCAAACACCGGGGAGCTGTTTTTT	CASSQYAPNTGELFF
12	.	TRBV27	TRBJ1-2	.	TGTGCCAGCAGTAATTTTACTATGCCCTACACCTTC	CASSNFTMPYTF
16	.	TRBV27	TRBJ2-7	TRBD1	TGTGCCAGCAGTTTCAGTTCGGGACAGATCTCCTACGAGCAGTACTTC	CASSFSSGQISYEQYF
14	.	TRBV6-5	TRBJ2-7	.	TGTGCCAGCAGTGCGGACATGGTACCCTACGAGCAGTACTTC	CASSADMVPYEQYF
14	.	TRBV7-2	TRBJ1-1	.	TGTGCCAGCAGCTCCGCCGGGAGCGGCACTGAAGCTTTCTTT	CASSSAGSGTEAFF
13	.	TRBV11-1	TRBJ2-7	.	TGTGCCAGCAGCTCTCGCGTCTCCTACGAGCAGTACTTC	CASSSRVSYEQYF
11	.	TRBV6-1	TRBJ2-5	.	TGTGCCAGCAGGCAAAGGGAGACCCAGTACTTC	CASRQRETQYF
17	once	TRBV12-5	TRBJ2-7	.	TGTGCTAGTGGTTTGGTACCTCCGGGGGTCCCCTCCTACGAGCAGTACTTC	CASGLVPPGVPSYEQYF
17	.	TRBV4-2	TRBJ1-2	.	TGTGCCAGCAGCCAAGGGACTCAACAGGGAGGTAACTATGGCTACACCTTC	CASSQGTQQGGNYGYTF
13	.	TRBV29-1	TRBJ2-1	.	TGCAGCGTTGAACAGGTGCTATACAATGAGCAGTTCTTC	CSVEQVLYNEQFF
13	.	TRBV30	TRBJ1-2	.	TGTGCCTGGCGGGGGGGGAAGGGTGATGGCTACACCTTC	CAWRGGKGDGYTF
15	.	TRBV25-1	TRBJ2-7	TRBD1	TGTGCCAGCAGTGAAGATGGACAGGGGGCCGGGGAGCAGTACTTC	CASSEDGQGAGEQYF
15	.	TRBV5-1	TRBJ1-4	TRBD1	TGCGCCAGCAGCTCGAAACAGGGGGCGGGGGAAAAACTGTTTTTT	CASSSKQGAGEKLFF
15	.	TRBV5-1	TRBJ1-1	TRBD1	TGCGCCAGCAGCCCGGGGACAGTCCAGAACACTGAAGCTTTCTTT	CASSPGTVQNTEAFF
17	.	TRBV4-2	TRBJ2-2	.	TGTGCCAGCAGCCAAGGCGGCAGGGCCACAAACACCGGGGAGCTGTTTTTT	CASSQGGRATNTGELFF